The sequence of this T cell receptor beta chain was determined in a study of cytomegalovirus exposure and HLA in healthy donors. As for this clone: What it binds is unknown.

The CDR3 is 16 residues long. The germline V gene has CDR1 SGHTA and CDR2 FQGNSA. The V segment lost 1 base and the J segment 5 bases; nucleotides outside the gene matches: 3. Study-wide points: There were several of the most significant clusters that appeared linked to common viral pathogens in a later analysis.

Use of 60 Vbeta and 13 Jbeta primers characterized the PCR. The data were produced by immunoSEQ multiplex PCR, yet TCRdb's version contains in-frame clones alone and is incomplete. The sample lists around 150,000 clones, approximately 80% occurring once. The chain carries TRBV7-2 and TRBJ2-7; TRBD2 agrees at 15 bases. This TCR derives from a male donor in good health and CMV-seropositive. What was sequenced was PBMCs. The CDR3 loop reads CASSLGTSGGADEQYF. CDR3 sequence (DNA): TGTGCCAGCAGCTTAGGGACTAGCGGGGGGGCCGACGAGCAGTACTTC.